What follows are 7 T cell receptor beta chains derived from one specimen sequenced in a study of blood T cell repertoires in COVID-19. Profiling relied on immunoSEQ multiplex PCR, and the TCRdb table lists in-frame clones only, not all of them. Here the sample spans some 330,000 clones, about 89% being singletons. Specimen: PBMCs or T cells enriched from blood (not recorded which). The receptors were gathered from a man between 35 and 55 years old in a cohort exposed to, infected with or recovered from COVID-19 (not recorded which).

The J gene is TRBJ1-5, the V gene TRBV7-2, with D perhaps TRBD1 (5 bases). Trimming left V 7 bases short and J 5 bases short, with 15 bases between. CDR3 size: 14 residues. Germline V gene lookup returns CDR1 SGHTA and CDR2 FQGNSA. CDR3: CASTSSQGHQPQHF. The CDR3 DNA sequence: TGTGCCAGCACCTCTAGTCAGGGCCATCAGCCCCAGCATTTT.

The CDR3 sequence: CASSPGTGSKETQYF. The CDR3 nucleotides read TGTGCCAGCTCACCGGGGACAGGGAGCAAGGAGACCCAGTACTTC. The gene calls are TRBV18 and TRBJ2-5, with TRBD1 matching 9 bases. V trimming: 3 bases; J trimming: 5 bases; junction bases outside the gene matches: 7. Germline V CDR1 and CDR2: KGHSH, LQKENI. The CDR3 loop spans 15 amino acids.

CDR3 nucleotides: TGTGCCAGCAGTTCCCCAAATAGCAATCAGCCCCAGCATTTT. This encodes CASSSPNSNQPQHF. The gene calls are TRBV28 and TRBJ1-5; D ambiguous. Germline CDR1 is MDHEN and CDR2 is SYDVKM. The CDR3 length is 14 residues. V lost 4 bases and J 0 bases, leaving 7 bases between the germline ends.

Note on this clone: The sample holds other DNA sequences that translate to the same CDR3. The rearrangement links TRBV19 to TRBJ1-5, with 10 bases matching TRBD1. CDR3 length equals 14 residues. After removal of 5 bases from V and 4 bases from J, the junction contained 2 bases not matched to a gene. In germline, CDR1 is LNHDA, CDR2 SQIVND (reference sequence). In DNA form, the CDR3 reads TGTGCCAGTAGTTCGGACAGGGGGAATCAGCCCCAGCATTTT. This translates into CASSSDRGNQPQHF. The full variable domain, rest sourced from reference TRBV19 and TRBJ1-5, is DGGITQSPKYLFRKEGQNVTLSCEQNLNHDAMYWYRQDPGQGLRLIYYSQIVNDFQKGDIAEGYSVSREKKESFPLTVTSAQKNPTAFYLCASSSDRGNQPQHFGDGTRLSIL.

The chain uses TRBV19 and TRBJ2-5; D is unclear. Trimming shortened V by 5 bases and J by 2 bases, and 9 bases separated the two germline ends. Germline V gene data show CDR1 as LNHDA and CDR2 as SQIVND (reference sequence). The length of the CDR3 is 13 residues. CDR3 loop: CASSAQIQETQYF. DNA for the CDR3: TGTGCCAGTAGTGCCCAGATACAAGAGACCCAGTACTTC.

The chain has TRBV7-3 and TRBJ1-5; D unresolved. V lost 3 bases and J lost 1, with 10 bases in between. This CDR3 is 15 amino acids long. From germline, CDR1 is SGHTA and CDR2 FQGTGA. The CDR3 DNA is TGTGCCAGCAGCTTTAGTGGAGGGAGCAATCAGCCCCAGCATTTT. Encoded protein: CASSFSGGSNQPQHF. Together with reference TRBV7-3 and TRBJ1-5, the CDR3 gives the full variable domain: GAGVSQTPSNKVTEKGKYVELRCDPISGHTALYWYRQSLGQGPEFLIYFQGTGAADDSGLPNDRFFAVRPEGSVSTLKIQRTERGDSAVYLCASSFSGGSNQPQHFGDGTRLSIL.

This chain connects TRBV19 to TRBJ2-3; 10 bases map to TRBD2. J lost 4 bases, V lost 5 bases, and 6 bases had no gene match. The CDR3 is made up of 15 amino acids. Germline V lookup: CDR1 LNHDA, CDR2 SQIVND (reference sequence). CDR3: CASSPSGSRADTQYF. DNA for the CDR3: TGTGCCAGTAGTCCTAGCGGGAGTAGGGCAGATACGCAGTATTTT.